The 14 T cell receptor beta chains below come from one sample, sequenced in a study of CD8 T cells in ankylosing spondylitis. Using its own MiXCR run on the 5' RACE reads, TCRdb lists one record per CDR3 protein. The table shows approximately 300,000 distinct CDR3 sequences, with around 21% occurring only once. The sequenced sample consisted of blood, either unsorted or a sorted T cell fraction (not recorded which). These receptors all come from a female donor with ankylosing spondylitis or in good health (not recorded which).

The chain has TRBV6-1 and TRBJ2-1; D may match TRBD1 or TRBD2 (5 bases each). The germline gives CDR1 MNHNS, CDR2 SASEGT. V was trimmed by 3 bases and J by 9 bases, leaving 18 bases between them. The CDR3 runs to 15 residues. CDR3 region: CASSEVGARTGEQFF. The CDR3 nucleotides are TGTGCCAGCAGTGAGGTCGGGGCCCGTACCGGTGAGCAGTTCTTC.

The chain employs TRBV11-3 and TRBJ2-1; TRBD2 agrees at 7 bases. CDR3 size: 14 residues. J lost 6 bases, V lost 8 bases, and 10 bases had no gene match. Germline loops: CDR1 SGHNT, CDR2 YENEEA. The CDR3 sequence is CASSVGGEGNEQFF. The CDR3 DNA is TGTGCCAGCTCGGTTGGGGGGGAGGGCAATGAGCAGTTCTTC.

This clonotype was detected ten times or more. The V call is TRBV10-3, the J call TRBJ2-7, with unresolved D. Germline CDR1 is ENHRY and CDR2 is SYGVKD. The CDR3 contains 11 residues. The V end lost 5 bases, the J end lost 6 bases, and 8 bases lay between the germline ends. The CDR3 sequence is CAISPESEQYF. The CDR3 DNA is TGTGCCATCAGTCCAGAATCCGAGCAGTACTTC.

The chain recombines TRBV3-1 with TRBJ2-2; D unclear. The CDR3 is 14 amino acids. Germline CDR1 reads LGHDT; CDR2 reads YNNKEL (reference sequence). V was shortened by 4 bases and J by 4 bases, with 10 bases between the two germline ends. This CDR3 is CASSPQMSTGELFF. The CDR3 nucleotides are TGTGCCAGCAGCCCCCAGATGAGCACCGGGGAGCTGTTTTTT. Based on the CDR3 plus reference TRBV3-1 and TRBJ2-2, the full variable domain is DTAVSQTPKYLVTQMGNDKSIKCEQNLGHDTMYWYKQDSKKFLKIMFSYNNKELIINETVPNRFSPKSPDKAHLNLHINSLELGDSAVYFCASSPQMSTGELFFGEGSRLTVL.

Regarding this clonotype: An end of the junction does not agree with germline; a read error may underlie this. The rearrangement joins TRBV20-1 to TRBJ2-5; 10 bases line up with TRBD2. The germline V gene encodes CDR1 DFQATT and CDR2 SNEGSKA (reference sequence). This CDR3 is built from 16 residues. The CDR3 nucleotides are TGCTGTGCTAGTGGAGCGGGGGGGAGGATGAGAGAGACCCAGTACTTC. Translated, it gives CCASGAGGRMRETQYF.

The V and J genes are TRBV18 and TRBJ2-7, with no clear D. Germline loops: CDR1 KGHSH, CDR2 LQKENI. There are 13 residues in the CDR3. V lost 2 bases to trimming and J lost 4 bases, with 9 bases between them. The CDR3 loop is CASSPGKRYEQYF. The CDR3 DNA follows: TGTGCCAGCTCACCAGGGAAACGGTACGAGCAGTACTTC.

The sample holds a few counts of this clonotype. The V gene is TRBV25-1, the J gene TRBJ1-3, with unresolved D. Germline V gives CDR1 MGHDK, CDR2 SYGVNS. The CDR3 spans 17 residues. Trimming stripped 2 bases from V and 1 base from J, with 15 bases between. The DNA for the CDR3 is TGTGCCAGCAGTGAAACGTCCAGGTTAAGATCTGGAAACACCATATATTTT. Residues: CASSETSRLRSGNTIYF. Looking up the rest from reference TRBV25-1 and TRBJ1-3 gives the full variable domain: EADIYQTPRYLVIGTGKKITLECSQTMGHDKMYWYQQDPGMELHLIHYSYGVNSTEKGDLSSESTVSRIRTEHFPLTLESARPSHTSQYLCASSETSRLRSGNTIYFGEGSWLTVV.

This clonotype was found a few times. The rearrangement links TRBV27 to TRBJ2-3; 9 nucleotides align to TRBD1. The junction had 9 bases not matched to a gene; V was cut back by 2 bases and J by 0 bases. Germline V gene sequence: CDR1 MNHEY, CDR2 SMNVEV (reference sequence). The CDR3 consists of 18 residues. The CDR3 sequence: CASSLTDRGHPSTDTQYF. CDR3 coding DNA: TGTGCCAGCAGTTTAACGGACAGGGGCCATCCAAGCACAGATACGCAGTATTTT.

This clonotype was counted at least ten times. V is TRBV9 and J is TRBJ2-1; TRBD1 is a possible D gene (5 bases). V was shortened by 4 bases and J by 10 bases, with 15 bases between the two germline ends. CDR1 is SGDLS, CDR2 YYNGEE, per germline. The length of the CDR3 is 13 residues. The CDR3 sequence: CASSISAKGEQFF. The CDR3 bases are TGTGCCAGCAGCATCAGCGCCAAGGGGGAGCAGTTCTTC.

Only one count was recorded for this clonotype. The chain employs TRBV12-3 or TRBV12-4 and TRBJ1-4, with a tentative D call TRBD1 (6 bases). The CDR3 runs to 14 residues. V was cut by 6 bases and J by 7 bases, with 15 bases left in between. The DNA for the CDR3 is TGTGCCAGCAGCAAACAGGGAGGTGGTGAAAAACTGTTTTTT. Amino acids: CASSKQGGGEKLFF.

This chain uses TRBV27 with TRBJ2-7, with 9 bases identical to TRBD1. This CDR3 is 15 amino acids long. Germline lookup yields CDR1 MNHEY and CDR2 SMNVEV (reference sequence). V lost 5 bases to trimming and J lost 3 bases; unmatched junction nucleotides: 8. In nucleotides, the CDR3 is TGTGCCAGCAGTCCCTTATACAGGGGGCTCTACGAGCAGTACTTC. Translated: CASSPLYRGLYEQYF.

This clonotype was seen a few times. This chain links TRBV7-9 with TRBJ2-1, with 8 bases aligning to TRBD1. This CDR3 has 17 residues. The germline CDR1 and CDR2 sequences are SEHNR and FQNEAQ (reference sequence). The V segment lost 4 bases and the J segment 2 bases; nucleotides outside the gene matches: 10. The CDR3: CASSSTLRGQPYNEQFF. The CDR3 DNA reads as TGTGCCAGCAGCTCAACCCTCAGGGGGCAGCCCTACAATGAGCAGTTCTTC. The full variable domain, in which reference TRBV7-9 and TRBJ2-1 provide the parts outside the CDR3, is DTGVSQNPRHKITKRGQNVTFRCDPISEHNRLYWYRQTLGQGPEFLTYFQNEAQLEKSRLLSDRFSAERPKGSFSTLEIQRTEQGDSAMYLCASSSTLRGQPYNEQFFGPGTRLTVL.

This clonotype came up many times. CDR3: CSAGQGDTQYF. The DNA of the CDR3 is TGCAGCGCCGGACAGGGAGATACGCAGTATTTT. The V call is TRBV29-1, the J call TRBJ2-3; 8 bases line up with TRBD1. J was trimmed by 5 bases and V by 7 bases; bases with no gene match: 2. Germline V CDR1 and CDR2: SQVTM, ANQGSEA. The length of the CDR3 is 11 residues.

The chain recombines TRBV7-2 with TRBJ2-1; 12 nucleotides match TRBD2. The CDR3 covers 15 residues. The V and J ends lost 3 bases and 10 bases, in that order; junction bases with no gene match: 7. Germline CDR1 SGHTA, CDR2 FQGNSA. The CDR3 loop is CASSFSSGRGKEQFF. The CDR3 DNA reads TGTGCCAGCAGCTTCTCTAGCGGGAGGGGGAAGGAGCAGTTCTTC.